Detailed here is one T cell receptor beta chain. This clone has more than one count but fewer than ten. There is no known antigen for this receptor. Per-base quality was not reported, and no clone a single base away is much larger than it. To sequence the TCRbeta CDR3 region, genomic DNA was isolated from the sorted cells. TCRbeta CDR3 regions were sequenced using the immunoSEQ Assay. TCRdb holds this immuneACCESS table with in-frame rearrangements only. Some clones are missing; in checked studies, unresolved V genes explain under half, and the rest has no known cause. Across this sample there are tens of thousands of clones, with roughly nine tenths seen only once. In total, the top ten clones hold over 2% of the sample. The trial excluded patients who had a history of autoimmune disease or were on systemic immunosuppression. Peripheral blood for TCR sequencing was drawn from every dose cohort at baseline, at cycle 4 day 1 and at cycle 7 day 1. The samples were taken from a phase I, first-in-human, multicenter, open-label dose-escalation trial of ivuxolimab. Adults with locally advanced or metastatic melanoma, renal cell carcinoma, hepatocellular carcinoma or head and neck squamous cell carcinoma were enrolled in the trial. Before TCR sequencing, CD4+ and CD8+ T cells were separately sorted from peripheral blood.

The source of the sample is a study of OX40 agonist ivuxolimab in advanced cancers. A note on the overall study: Ivuxolimab was a fully human IgG2 agonistic monoclonal antibody targeting the costimulatory receptor OX40 (CD134). The purpose of peripheral TCRbeta sequencing was to test whether ivuxolimab changed TCR sequence diversity and led to clonal T-cell expansion. In the dose-escalation cohort, over 65% of patients were male, and the mean age was roughly 60 years, with a range of roughly 20 to 85. Prior anti-PD-1, anti-PD-L1 or anti-CTLA-4 therapy was permitted, and less than 45% of dose-escalation patients had received checkpoint inhibitors. Intravenous ivuxolimab was administered to patients every 2 weeks at six dose levels: 0.01, 0.1, 0.3, 1.5, 3 and 10 mg/kg. Of the 50 to 55 patients in dose escalation, around 19 had hepatocellular carcinoma, about 15 had melanoma, 9 had renal cell carcinoma and 9 had head and neck cancer. The paper describes the monotherapy dose-escalation part (N ≈ 50 patients) of the phase I trial of ivuxolimab. Partial responses occurred in three dose-escalation patients, of whom one had hepatocellular carcinoma and two had cutaneous melanoma. Points the paper makes about the study in general: Which antigens the clonally expanded peripheral T cells were specific for was not determined. After ivuxolimab, CD8+ T cells had more expanded clones than CD4+ T cells on average. Clonal expansion of both CD4+ and CD8+ blood T cells was observed from baseline to week 6 at doses 0.1 to 3.0 mg/kg. Partial responders in the 0.1-3.0 mg/kg groups had among the lowest normalized peripheral clonal expansion, especially among CD8+ T cells. Low levels of normalized T-cell clonal expansion were also seen in some nonresponding patients.

The receptor comes from an adult with an advanced solid tumor such as melanoma, head and neck, liver or kidney cancer. The sequenced sample was CD4+ or CD8+ T cells sorted from blood, obtained in a trial of the OX40 agonist ivuxolimab.

The CDR3 in this case is CASSPPPRGLGTEAFF. The DNA is TGTGCCAGCAGTCCTCCCCCCCGGGGGCTGGGGACTGAAGCTTTCTTT. This chain joins TRBV25-1 to TRBJ1-1; a tentative D call is TRBD1 (6 bases match). The germline ends are 21 bases apart after V is trimmed by 5 bases and J by 5 bases. CDR3 length: 16 amino acids, cysteine to phenylalanine. Only CDR3 DNA is held: 48 bases, read in frame from base 1. CDR1 and CDR2, looked up from the germline V gene, are MGHDK and SYGVNS.